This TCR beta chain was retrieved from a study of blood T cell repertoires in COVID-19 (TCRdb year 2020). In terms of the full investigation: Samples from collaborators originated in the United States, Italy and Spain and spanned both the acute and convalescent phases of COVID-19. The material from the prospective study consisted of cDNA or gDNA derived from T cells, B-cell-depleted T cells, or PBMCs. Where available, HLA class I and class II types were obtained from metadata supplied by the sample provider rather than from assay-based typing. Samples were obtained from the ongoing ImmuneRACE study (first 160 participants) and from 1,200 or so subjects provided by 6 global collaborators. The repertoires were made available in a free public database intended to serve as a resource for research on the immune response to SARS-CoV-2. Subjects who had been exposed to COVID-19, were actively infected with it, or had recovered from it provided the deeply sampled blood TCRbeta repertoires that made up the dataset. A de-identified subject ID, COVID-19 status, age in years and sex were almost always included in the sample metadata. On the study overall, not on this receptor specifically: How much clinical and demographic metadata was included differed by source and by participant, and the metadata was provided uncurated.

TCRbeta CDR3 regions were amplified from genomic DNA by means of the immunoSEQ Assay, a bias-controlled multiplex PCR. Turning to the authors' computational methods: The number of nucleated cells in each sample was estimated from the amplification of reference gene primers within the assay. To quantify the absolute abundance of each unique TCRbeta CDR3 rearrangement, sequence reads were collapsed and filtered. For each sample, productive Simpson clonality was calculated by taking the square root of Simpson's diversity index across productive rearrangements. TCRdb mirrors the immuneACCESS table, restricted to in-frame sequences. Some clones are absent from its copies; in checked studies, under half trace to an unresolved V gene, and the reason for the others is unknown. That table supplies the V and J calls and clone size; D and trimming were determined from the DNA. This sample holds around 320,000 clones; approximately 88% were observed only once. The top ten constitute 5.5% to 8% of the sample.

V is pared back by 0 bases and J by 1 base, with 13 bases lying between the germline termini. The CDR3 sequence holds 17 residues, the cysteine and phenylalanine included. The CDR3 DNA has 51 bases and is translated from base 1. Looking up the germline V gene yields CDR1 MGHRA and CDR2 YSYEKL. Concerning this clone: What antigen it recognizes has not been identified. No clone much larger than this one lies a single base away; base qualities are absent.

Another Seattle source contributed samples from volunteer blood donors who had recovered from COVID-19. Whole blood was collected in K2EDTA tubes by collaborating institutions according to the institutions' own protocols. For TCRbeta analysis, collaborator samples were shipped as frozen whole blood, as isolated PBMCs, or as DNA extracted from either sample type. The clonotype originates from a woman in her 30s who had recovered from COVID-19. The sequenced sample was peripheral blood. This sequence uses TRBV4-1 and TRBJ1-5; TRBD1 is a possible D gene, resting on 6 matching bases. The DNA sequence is TGCGCCAGCAGCCAAGATCCCCACAGGGCAAGCAATCAGCCCCAGCATTTT. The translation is CASSQDPHRASNQPQHF.